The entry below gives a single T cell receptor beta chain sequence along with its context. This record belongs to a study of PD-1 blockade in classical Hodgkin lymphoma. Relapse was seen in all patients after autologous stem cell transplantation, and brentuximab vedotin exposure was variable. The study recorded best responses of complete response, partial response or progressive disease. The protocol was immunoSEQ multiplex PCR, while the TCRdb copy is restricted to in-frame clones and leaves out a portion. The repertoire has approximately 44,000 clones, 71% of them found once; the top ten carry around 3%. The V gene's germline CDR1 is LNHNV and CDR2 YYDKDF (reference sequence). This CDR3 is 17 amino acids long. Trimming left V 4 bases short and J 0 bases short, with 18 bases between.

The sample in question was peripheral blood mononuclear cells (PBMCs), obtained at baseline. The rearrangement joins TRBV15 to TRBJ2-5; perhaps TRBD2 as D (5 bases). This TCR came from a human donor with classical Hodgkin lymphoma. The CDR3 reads CATSTGSDPLYQETQYF. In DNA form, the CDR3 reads TGTGCCACCAGCACGGGAAGCGACCCTCTGTACCAAGAGACCCAGTACTTC.